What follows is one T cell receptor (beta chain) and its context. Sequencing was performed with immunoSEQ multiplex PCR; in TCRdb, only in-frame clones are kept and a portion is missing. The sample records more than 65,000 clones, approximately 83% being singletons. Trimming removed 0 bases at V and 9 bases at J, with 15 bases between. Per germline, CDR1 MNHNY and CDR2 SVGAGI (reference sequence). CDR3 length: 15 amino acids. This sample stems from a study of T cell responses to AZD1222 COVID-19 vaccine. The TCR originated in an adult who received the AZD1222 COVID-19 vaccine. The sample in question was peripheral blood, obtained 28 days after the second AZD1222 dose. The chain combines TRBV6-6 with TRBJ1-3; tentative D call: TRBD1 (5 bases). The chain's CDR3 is CASSYSGGPRSTIYF. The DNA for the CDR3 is TGTGCCAGCAGTTACTCCGGGGGACCCCGGAGCACCATATATTTT.